Included here is one TCR beta chain sequence, with context. Only a few counts were recorded for this clone. Its antigen is not yet known. Per-base quality was not reported, and no clone a single base away is much larger than it. The library came from the immunoSEQ multiplex PCR assay. Rearranged TCR beta chain sequences were amplified using the hsTCRB Kit according to the manufacturer's protocol. An Illumina MiSeq was used to sequence the TCRB libraries. Processing in the source paper ran as follows. The kit vendor's proprietary platform handled demultiplexing, trimming and gene mapping. The source is immuneACCESS, and TCRdb retained only in-frame sequences with V and J called. Part of the clones is not carried over; for the studies checked, unresolved V genes explain less than half of this, and the remainder is unexplained. From that table come the V and J calls and clone size; the DNA was used to work out D and trimming. Across this sample there are just under 45,000 clones, with roughly 90% seen only once. The top ten clones comprise 3% to 4.5% of the sample.

In the paper's terms, the time point label means: week 23, last vaccination. Each vaccine dose, consisting of 300 ug of a 20-mer mutant IDH1 peptide in Montanide, was administered subcutaneously with topical imiquimod. Donors had newly diagnosed WHO grade 3 or 4 IDH1-mutant astrocytomas with loss of nuclear ATRX. The samples were drawn from NOA16, a multicentre, single-arm, open-label phase I trial in Germany that tested a mutant IDH1 peptide vaccine in humans for the first time. Genomic DNA for TCRB sequencing was extracted from EDTA blood using the DNeasy Blood and Tissue Kit. The data are from a study of a mutant IDH1 vaccine in newly diagnosed glioma (dated by TCRdb to about 2021). General notes on the study: Patients received eight vaccinations in weeks 1, 3, 5, 7, 11, 15, 19 and 23, corresponding to visits V03 through V10. In the chemotherapy-containing groups, vaccination started alongside temozolomide cycles, whereas in patients who had radiotherapy alone it started 4-6 weeks after radiotherapy. Of the approximately 35 treated patients, about 62% were male and roughly 40% were female, and a mean age of approximately 40 years was recorded. Before enrollment, most patients had been given radiochemotherapy with temozolomide as standard therapy, while the rest had received either radiotherapy alone or temozolomide alone. Peripheral blood samples were drawn at six visits, namely V03 (baseline), V05, V07, V10, V12 and V13. Longitudinal TCRB deep sequencing was done for 25 to 30 treated patients, wherever samples were available for exploratory analyses. What the authors observed across the whole study: The authors noted that analyses of patient blood samples could not be reproduced because of sample limitations. Pseudoprogression appeared unrelated to alterations in the top peripheral T cell clonotypes detected by TCRB sequencing. Across multiple MHC alleles, vaccine-induced immune responses were seen in around 93% of patients. Selection of PBMC samples for TCRB deep sequencing was based on availability.

The CDR3 holds 16 amino acids from the cysteine to the phenylalanine. CDR3 DNA only is kept here, 48 bases in frame from base 1. The germline V gene sets CDR1 to MDHEN and CDR2 to SYDVKM. The V end loses 4 bases and the J end loses 2 bases, and a stretch of 15 bases separates them. The V and J segments used are TRBV28 and TRBJ1-5, with the D segment identity uncertain. The clonotype originates from a man in his fifties or sixties with glioma. The sample consisted of PBMCs, taken from a glioma patient whose treatment included an IDH1 peptide vaccine. DNA sequence: TGTGCCAGCAGTTCCTTCCTCATAGGAGGCAATCAGCCCCAGCATTTT. Translated, this is CASSSFLIGGNQPQHF. When the CDR3 is completed using the reference TRBV28 and TRBJ1-5 genes on either side, the full variable domain is DVKVTQSSRYLVKRTGEKVFLECVQDMDHENMFWYRQDPGLGLRLIYFSYDVKMKEKGDIPEGYSVSREKKERFSLILESASTNQTSMYLCASSSFLIGGNQPQHFGDGTRLSIL.